A selection of T cell receptor beta chains follows, all from one sample in a study of blood T cell repertoires in COVID-19. Clones were read by immunoSEQ multiplex PCR, and TCRdb kept only the in-frame ones, dropping some. The sample lists around 200,000 clones, approximately 80% occurring once. Source material: peripheral blood. The source of these receptors is a man aged 50 or older who had recovered from COVID-19. Each CDR3 is given with its conserved first and last residue.

j_call,v_call,cdr3_aa
TRBJ2-1,TRBV19,CASSINRLAGVENEQFF
TRBJ2-3,TRBV28,CASSSGGGSGSNTQYF
TRBJ2-1,TRBV9,CASSVGPRDNEQFF
TRBJ1-6,TRBV19,CAAGNMNSPLHF
TRBJ2-2,TRBV10-3,CAISAGTGDTGELFF
TRBJ2-7,TRBV6-2/TRBV6-3,CASSDQTSGHYEQYF
TRBJ2-7,TRBV7-9,CASSSRTGLAYEQYF
TRBJ2-3,TRBV28,CASSPLAGADTQYF
TRBJ1-2,TRBV7-9,CASSLVLDSRTNYGYTF
TRBJ2-7,TRBV30,CAWSPGDEQYF
TRBJ2-3,TRBV9,CASSVAVGLAGVTDTQYF
TRBJ2-3,TRBV11-2,CASSFLAGATDTQYF
TRBJ2-3,TRBV4-2,CASSQARGDFSTDTQYF
TRBJ2-7,TRBV28,CASSPPGQPYEQYF
TRBJ2-7,TRBV15,CATSREAVYEQYF
TRBJ2-1,TRBV7-2,CASSPWGLASNEQFF
TRBJ2-6,TRBV2,CASSEGPGVSGANVLTF
TRBJ2-1,TRBV5-4,CASSLRLASSYNEQFF
TRBJ1-2,TRBV18,CASSPSGVSYGYTF
TRBJ1-1,TRBV18,CASSRDSPEAFF
TRBJ1-1,TRBV11-2,CASSLDRGMNTEAFF
TRBJ1-4,TRBV5-1,CASSLGTGGREKLFF
TRBJ2-1,TRBV7-3,CASSSHSGQANEQFF
TRBJ2-7,TRBV5-5,CASSFTTSGNYEQYF
TRBJ2-2,TRBV20-1,CSASLNTGELFF
TRBJ1-1,TRBV20-1,CSASDRRDTEAFF
TRBJ2-1,TRBV19,CASSIGQHNEQFF
TRBJ1-1,TRBV6-5,CASSLGQGRTFF
TRBJ2-1,TRBV7-6,CASSPSGISYNEQFF
TRBJ1-1,TRBV24-1,CATSDFDHRGRPGGNTEAFF
TRBJ1-1,TRBV18,CASSPNNRDEAFF
TRBJ1-1,TRBV12-2,CASRLVVEDRGATEAFF
TRBJ2-7,TRBV5-3,CARHFNRGTYEQYF
TRBJ2-3,TRBV6-5,CASRRWESADTQYF
TRBJ2-3,TRBV7-2,CASSLALAGVHTQYF
TRBJ2-7,TRBV6-5,CASSPRGRGYEQYF
TRBJ2-3,TRBV21-1,CASSNRKTSGASTDTQYF
TRBJ2-7,TRBV29-1,CSVAGITYEQYF
TRBJ2-7,TRBV11-2,CASSFRDRGLEQYF